Reported below is one T cell receptor beta chain. Its antigen remains unknown. The sample carries other DNA sequences with the same CDR3. The data stem from a study of shared clonotypes between healthy human individuals. Study-wide context: Every donor yielded three CD4 naive, three CD4 memory, two CD8 naive and one CD8 memory plate. Broader study findings: Donors were few, which limited the genetic and exposure-history diversity represented. Among the subsets, naive ones generally showed larger estimated richness than memory ones. Around 4.7% of naive CD4 clonotypes were shared across several donors.

Naive CD8 cells lacked CD45RO, underwent positive selection for CCR7 and left out terminally differentiated effector memory CD45RA+ cells. Sequencing was performed with immunoSEQ multiplex PCR; in TCRdb, only in-frame clones are kept and a portion is missing. Of about 2,200,000 clones listed, just over 90% were seen once; the top ten hold under 2%. Trimming removed 4 bases at V and 5 bases at J, with 8 bases between. The germline gives CDR1 GTSNPN, CDR2 SVGIG (reference sequence). This CDR3 has 11 amino acids. Sequenced material: naive CD8+ T cells from PBMCs. J is TRBJ2-5 and V is TRBV30; a possible D gene is TRBD1 (7 bases). The receptor's source is a man aged 18 to 30 in good health. Some clones in this sample may be carry-over from other donors' samples. The CDR3 reads CAWTGGETQYF. Here the CDR3 DNA reads TGTGCCTGGACAGGGGGGGAGACCCAGTACTTC.